The 9 T cell receptor beta chains below come from one sample, sequenced in a study of OX40 agonist ivuxolimab in advanced cancers. TCRdb keeps only in-frame clones here, not all; method: immunoSEQ multiplex PCR. The profile shows fewer than 85,000 clones, around 78% of them singletons. Source: CD4+ or CD8+ T cells sorted from blood, taken in a trial of the OX40 agonist ivuxolimab. The receptors stem from an adult with an advanced solid tumor such as melanoma, head and neck, liver or kidney cancer.

The J gene is TRBJ1-1, the V gene TRBV7-8, with 8 bases aligning to TRBD1. V shed 4 bases and J 3 bases; nucleotides not matched to a gene: 4. The CDR3 contains 14 residues. Germline CDR1 reads SGHVS; CDR2 reads FQNEAQ. The CDR3 loop reads CASSYQQGDTEAFF. CDR3 sequence (DNA): TGTGCCAGCAGCTATCAACAGGGGGACACTGAAGCTTTCTTT.

The chain is built from TRBV28 and TRBJ2-1; TRBD2 matches 14 bases. There are 18 residues in the CDR3. Looked up from germline, CDR1 is MDHEN and CDR2 is SYDVKM. Trimming cost V 6 bases and J 0 bases; bases outside gene matches: 7. CDR3 sequence (DNA): TGTGCCAGCAGCGATAGACTAGCGGGAGGGCCCTCCTACAATGAGCAGTTCTTC. Residues: CASSDRLAGGPSYNEQFF.

Ten or more counts support this clone. The genes are TRBV28 and TRBJ1-2; D gene ambiguous. Germline CDR1 is MDHEN and CDR2 is SYDVKM. V shed 1 base and J shed 5 bases, with 8 bases lying between them. The CDR3 is made up of 13 amino acids. CDR3 sequence (DNA): TGTGCCAGCAGTTTATCTCAGGCGTATGGCTACACCTTC. This sequence encodes CASSLSQAYGYTF.

The rearrangement links TRBV7-3 to TRBJ2-3; TRBD2 matches 9 bases. Germline V lookup: CDR1 SGHTA, CDR2 FQGTGA. V shed 3 bases and J 4 bases; nucleotides not matched to a gene: 2. The CDR3 is made up of 14 amino acids. The CDR3 DNA follows: TGTGCCAGCAGCTTCGCGGGGGGGCCAGATACGCAGTATTTT. Residues: CASSFAGGPDTQYF.

J is TRBJ1-2 and V is TRBV7-9; D remains unclear. The CDR3 extends over 12 amino acids. V was pared by 2 bases and J by 4 bases, with 5 bases between. Germline V gene data show CDR1 as SEHNR and CDR2 as FQNEAQ (reference sequence). The CDR3 loop reads CASSLTVYGYTF. The CDR3 region has the DNA TGTGCCAGCAGCTTAACGGTCTATGGCTACACCTTC.

In this sample, this clone turned up once. The J gene is TRBJ1-5, the V gene TRBV27; 7 bases line up with TRBD1. Trimming took 3 bases from V and 6 from J; bases not matched to a gene: 11. The CDR3 runs 16 residues. Germline CDR1 is MNHEY and CDR2 is SMNVEV (reference sequence). The CDR3 reads CASSFGGGQSGQPQHF. CDR3 DNA sequence: TGTGCCAGCAGTTTTGGGGGGGGACAGTCAGGTCAGCCCCAGCATTTT.

This chain uses TRBV2 with TRBJ1-6; 10 bases match TRBD1. Trimming took 0 bases from V and 10 from J; bases not matched to a gene: 6. The germline V gene encodes CDR1 SNHLY and CDR2 FYNNEI. The CDR3 has 16 residues. The CDR3 DNA sequence: TGTGCCAGCAGTGAAGCGGGCGGACAGGGGGGGTCACCCCTCCACTTT. This translates into CASSEAGGQGGSPLHF.

This clone was detected only once. This chain joins TRBV7-2 and TRBJ1-4; D unresolved. The CDR3 runs to 13 residues. CDR1 and CDR2 (germline): SGHTA, FQGNSA. Trimming cost V 5 bases and J 8 bases, with 12 bases left between them. The CDR3 reads CASSRRVSEKLFF. CDR3 DNA: TGTGCCAGCAGCCGCCGGGTCTCCGAAAAACTGTTTTTT.

This rearrangement joins TRBV18 to TRBJ2-1; D unclear. Germline V lookup: CDR1 KGHSH, CDR2 LQKENI. The CDR3 consists of 14 residues. V was clipped by 4 bases and J by 4 bases, with 11 bases between them. This chain's CDR3 is CASSHASRYNEQFF. CDR3 DNA sequence: TGTGCCAGCTCACATGCCTCACGGTACAATGAGCAGTTCTTC.